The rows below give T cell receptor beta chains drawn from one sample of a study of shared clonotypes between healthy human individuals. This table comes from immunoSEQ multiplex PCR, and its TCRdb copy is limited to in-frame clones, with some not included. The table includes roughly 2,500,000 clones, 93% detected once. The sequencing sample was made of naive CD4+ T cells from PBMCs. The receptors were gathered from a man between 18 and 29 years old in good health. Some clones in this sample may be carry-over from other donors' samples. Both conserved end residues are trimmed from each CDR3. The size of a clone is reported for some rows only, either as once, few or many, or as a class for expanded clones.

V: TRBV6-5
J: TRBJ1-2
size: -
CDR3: ASSRDREGYGYT

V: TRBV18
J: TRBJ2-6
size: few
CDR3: ASSPSAGSGANVLT

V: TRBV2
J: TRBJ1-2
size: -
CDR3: ASRGQIYGYT

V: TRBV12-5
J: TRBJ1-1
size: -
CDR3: ASGKDGLNTEAF

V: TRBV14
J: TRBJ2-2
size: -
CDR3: ASSGDTGELF

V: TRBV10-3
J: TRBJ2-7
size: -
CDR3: AISASSGRIYEQY

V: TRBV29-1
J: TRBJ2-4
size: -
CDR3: SVAGLAKNIQY

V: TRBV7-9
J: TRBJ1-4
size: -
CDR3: ASSGGVLNEKLF

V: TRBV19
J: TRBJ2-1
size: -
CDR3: ASNRMAGVNEQF

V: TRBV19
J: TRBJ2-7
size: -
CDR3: ASSLRVWGSYEQY

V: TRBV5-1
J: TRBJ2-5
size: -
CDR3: ASSREVQETQY

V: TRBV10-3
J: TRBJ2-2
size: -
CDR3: AISEWSGTNTGELF

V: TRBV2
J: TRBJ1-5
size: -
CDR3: ASRGTGKGSQPQH

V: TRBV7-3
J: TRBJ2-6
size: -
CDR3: ASSLTGSEGANVLT

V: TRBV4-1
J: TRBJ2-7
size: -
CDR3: ASSRGLADRSYEQY

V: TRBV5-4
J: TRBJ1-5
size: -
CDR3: ASSRTDGNQPQH

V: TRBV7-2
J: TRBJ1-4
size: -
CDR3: ASSPRQTSTNEKLF

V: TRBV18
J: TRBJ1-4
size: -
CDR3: ASSPGGSENEKLF

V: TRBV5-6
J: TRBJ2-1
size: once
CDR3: ASTHGGPSSYNEQF

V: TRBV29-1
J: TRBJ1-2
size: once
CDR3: SVEGDREPNYGYT

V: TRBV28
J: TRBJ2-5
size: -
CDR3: ASSLSASGGGTQY

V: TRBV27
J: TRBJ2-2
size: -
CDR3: ASSSGIANTGELF

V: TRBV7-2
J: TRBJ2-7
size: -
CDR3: ASSSQTGDVSYEQY

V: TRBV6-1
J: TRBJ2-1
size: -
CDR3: ASSEWEQF

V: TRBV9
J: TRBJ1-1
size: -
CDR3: ASSPRLSNTEAF

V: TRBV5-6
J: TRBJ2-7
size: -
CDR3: ASSFEVPYEQY

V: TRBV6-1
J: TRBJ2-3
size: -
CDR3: ASRLSTDTQY

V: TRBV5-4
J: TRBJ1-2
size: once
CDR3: ASSLGLGRGYGYT

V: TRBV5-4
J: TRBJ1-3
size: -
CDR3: ASSFRQGTGNTIY

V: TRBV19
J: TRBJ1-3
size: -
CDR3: AASSGTSGNTIY

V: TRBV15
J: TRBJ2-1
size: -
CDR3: ATSRVRTSGNNEQF

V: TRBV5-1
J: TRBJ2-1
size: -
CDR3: ASSLGSSYNEQF

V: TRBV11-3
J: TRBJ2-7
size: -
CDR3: ASSFRHSYEQY

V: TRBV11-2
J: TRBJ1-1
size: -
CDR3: ASSPGGTGATEAF

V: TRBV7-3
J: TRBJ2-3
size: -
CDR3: ASSHAEAATQY

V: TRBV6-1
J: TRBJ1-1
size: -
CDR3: ATAIDRGNTEAF

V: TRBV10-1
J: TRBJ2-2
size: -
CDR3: ASSEGGYTGELF

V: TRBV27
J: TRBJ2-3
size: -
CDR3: ASGRVDTQY

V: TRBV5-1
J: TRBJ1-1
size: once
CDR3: ASSLRTGVGTEAF

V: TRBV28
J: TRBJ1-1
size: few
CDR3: ASSLRWGGTEAF